Listed here are 14 T cell receptor beta chains from one sample, sequenced in a study of shared clonotypes between healthy human individuals. Some clones are missing from TCRdb's copy, which holds only in-frame ones; the method was immunoSEQ multiplex PCR. This table has 2 million to 2.5 million clones, 85% to 95% appearing once. The specimen was naive CD4+ T cells from PBMCs. Subset indicated: CD45RA+ positively selected. The receptors were gathered from a man younger than 30 in good health. Some clones in this sample may be carry-over from other donors' samples.

Remarks on this clone: In the same sample, other DNA sequences code for this CDR3. The chain employs TRBV28 and TRBJ2-5, with D tentatively TRBD2 (5 bases). Per the germline V gene, CDR1 is MDHEN and CDR2 is SYDVKM. The CDR3 spans 13 residues. V was shortened by 5 bases and J by 5 bases, with 12 bases between the two germline ends. In DNA, the CDR3 is TGTGCCAGCAGTCTCAGGAGGAGGGAGACCCAGTACTTC. Residues: CASSLRRRETQYF.

The chain carries TRBV11-2 and TRBJ2-1; no clear D gene. This CDR3 spans 14 amino acids. The V end was cut by 2 bases, the J end by 7 bases, with 12 bases between. The germline V gene has CDR1 SGHAT and CDR2 FQNNGV. The CDR3 bases are TGTGCCAGCAGCTTAAATCCAGATCTAAATGAGCAGTTCTTC. As protein: CASSLNPDLNEQFF.

V is TRBV11-3 and J is TRBJ2-2; 10 nucleotides match TRBD1. Looked up from germline, CDR1 is SGHNT and CDR2 is YENEEA. The CDR3 spans 17 residues. V lost 5 bases and J lost 7; bases outside the gene matches: 13. Here the CDR3 DNA reads TGTGCCAGCAGCCCAGATCCTGACAGGGGGCTTGGCGGGGAGCTGTTTTTT. It encodes CASSPDPDRGLGGELFF. Full variable domain (outside the CDR3, taken from reference TRBV11-3 and TRBJ2-2): EAGVVQSPRYKIIEKKQPVAFWCNPISGHNTLYWYLQNLGQGPELLIRYENEEAVDDSQLPKDRFSAERLKGVDSTLKIQPAELGDSAVYLCASSPDPDRGLGGELFFGEGSRLTVL.

The CDR3, as DNA: TGTGCCAGCAGCCAAGAGTGGGCCTACGAGCAGTACTTC. This encodes CASSQEWAYEQYF. The chain combines TRBV4-2 with TRBJ2-7, with no clear D. V lost 0 bases and J lost 2, with 5 bases in between. Germline loops: CDR1 LGHNA, CDR2 YNFKEQ. The CDR3 sequence is 13 residues long.

This sequence joins TRBV5-5 and TRBJ2-7; D remains ambiguous. The CDR3 has 13 residues. Germline CDR1 and CDR2: SGHKS and YYEKEE (reference sequence). Trimming stripped 4 bases from V and 6 bases from J, with 14 bases between. In DNA form, the CDR3 reads TGTGCCAGCAGCAGTCGGTTTCAGTCCGAGCAGTACTTC. Translating it yields CASSSRFQSEQYF.

This rearrangement joins TRBV12-5 to TRBJ2-2; no definite D call. Germline loops: CDR1 LGHNT, CDR2 FRNRAP. The CDR3 is 14 amino acids. V was cut by 2 bases and J by 5 bases, with 9 bases left in between. This chain's CDR3 is CASGLSSRTGELFF. For the CDR3, the DNA is TGTGCTAGTGGTTTGAGTTCGCGGACCGGGGAGCTGTTTTTT.

On this clone itself: At one of its ends the junction is not consistent with the germline gene, which may arise from a read error. The chain recombines TRBV4-2 with TRBJ2-3, with TRBD2 matching over 8 bases. The length of the CDR3 is 14 residues. The germline V gene has CDR1 LGHNA and CDR2 YNFKEQ. The CDR3 region is CASSHRTSIDTQYF. In DNA form, the CDR3 reads TGTGCCAGCAGCCACAGGACTAGCATAGATACGCAGTATTTT.

The CDR3 region is CASSIQGRQSIETQYF. The CDR3 nucleotides read TGTGCCAGCTCTATTCAGGGACGACAGTCTATAGAGACCCAGTACTTC. The V call is TRBV18, the J call TRBJ2-5; D assignment may be TRBD1 or TRBD2 (5 bases each). CDR1 KGHSH and CDR2 LQKENI come from the germline V gene. V was pared by 6 bases and J by 4 bases, with 21 bases between. The CDR3 sequence is 16 residues long.

The chain uses TRBV2 and TRBJ1-3; D ambiguous. Germline values: CDR1 SNHLY, CDR2 FYNNEI. The V gene lost 7 bases and the J gene lost 0 bases, with 10 bases spanning the gap. This CDR3 comprises 14 residues. CDR3 in amino acids: CASNDVSSGNTIYF. In DNA form, the CDR3 reads TGTGCCAGCAACGACGTATCCTCTGGAAACACCATATATTTT.

This chain connects TRBV11-2 to TRBJ2-7; 10 bases fit TRBD2. Unmatched junction bases numbered 10, after V lost 5 bases and J lost 3 bases. The CDR3 consists of 16 residues. CDR1 is SGHAT and CDR2 is FQNNGV in the germline V gene. CDR3 DNA sequence: TGTGCCAGCAGCCCTCCCGGACTAGCGGAGATCTACGAGCAGTACTTC. Its protein product is CASSPPGLAEIYEQYF.

The rearrangement links TRBV30 to TRBJ2-1; D is possibly TRBD2 (7 bases). Germline-derived CDR1 and CDR2 are GTSNPN and SVGIG (reference sequence). Trimming took off 2 bases at V and 3 bases at J, with 8 bases between the two ends. The CDR3 extends over 13 amino acids. The CDR3 region is CAWSRGGYNEQFF. The DNA for the CDR3 is TGTGCCTGGAGTAGGGGGGGCTACAATGAGCAGTTCTTC.

The chain employs TRBV7-9 and TRBJ2-4; D might be TRBD1 (6 bases). The CDR3 runs to 13 residues. Per germline, CDR1 SEHNR and CDR2 FQNEAQ (reference sequence). The ends were cut back, 3 bases at V and 3 bases at J, with 6 bases in the middle. DNA of the CDR3: TGTGCCAGCAGCTTGGACAGCAAAAACATTCAGTACTTC. Translated: CASSLDSKNIQYF.

Concerning this clone itself: Different DNA sequences within this sample yield the same CDR3. The genes are TRBV7-2 and TRBJ2-1; D remains unclear. V shed 8 bases and J shed 3 bases, with 5 bases lying between them. The CDR3 is 11 residues long. From germline, CDR1 is SGHTA and CDR2 FQGNSA. The CDR3 is CASSRYNEQFF. As DNA, the CDR3 is TGTGCCAGCTCACGCTACAATGAGCAGTTCTTC.

The chain employs TRBV7-3 and TRBJ2-3; 7 bases map to TRBD2. There are 16 residues in the CDR3. Germline trimming cut 4 bases from V and 3 bases from J; bases unmatched to any gene: 10. Germline V gene sequence: CDR1 SGHTA, CDR2 FQGTGA. The CDR3 sequence: CASSWRGGSMTDTQYF. The CDR3 nucleotides are TGTGCCAGCAGCTGGCGGGGCGGGAGTATGACAGATACGCAGTATTTT.